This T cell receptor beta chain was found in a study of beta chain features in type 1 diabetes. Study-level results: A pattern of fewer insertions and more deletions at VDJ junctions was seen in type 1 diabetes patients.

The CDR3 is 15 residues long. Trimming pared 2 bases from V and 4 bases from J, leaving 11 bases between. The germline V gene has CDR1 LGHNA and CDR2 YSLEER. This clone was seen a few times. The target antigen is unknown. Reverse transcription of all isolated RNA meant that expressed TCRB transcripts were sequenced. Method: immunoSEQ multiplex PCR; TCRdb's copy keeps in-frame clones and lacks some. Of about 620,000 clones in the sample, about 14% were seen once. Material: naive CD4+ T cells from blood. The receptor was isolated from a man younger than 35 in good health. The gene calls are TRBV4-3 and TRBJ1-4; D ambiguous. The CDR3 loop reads CASSQPVGINEKLFF. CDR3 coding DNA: TGCGCCAGCAGCCAACCAGTAGGAATTAATGAAAAACTGTTTTTT.